This is a list of T cell receptor beta chains from one sample in a study of blood T cell repertoires in COVID-19. Repertoires were generated with immunoSEQ multiplex PCR, while TCRdb's copy carries only in-frame clones and drops some. There are around 310,000 clones in the sample; 90% occur only once, and around 0.98% lies in the top ten. Sequenced input: peripheral blood. The receptors derive from a woman in her thirties or forties with COVID-19, enrolled during active disease. CDR3s include the opening cysteine and the closing phenylalanine or tryptophan. D genes are given only for firm matches. Not all rows give a size; the values are once, few, many and, for expanded clones, a class.

D | J | V | size | CDR3 | DNA
- | TRBJ1-1 | TRBV6-1 | - | CASSDAFGRGNTEAFF | TGTGCCAGCAGTGATGCCTTTGGGAGGGGGAACACTGAAGCTTTCTTT
- | TRBJ2-1 | TRBV9 | - | CASSVLERAEQFF | TGTGCCAGCAGCGTATTGGAGAGGGCTGAGCAGTTCTTC
- | TRBJ1-3 | TRBV5-1 | - | CASSLKMSPDRPLSGNTIYF | TGCGCCAGCAGCCTCAAAATGTCCCCCGACAGGCCCCTCTCTGGAAACACCATATATTTT
TRBD2 | TRBJ2-5 | TRBV3-1/TRBV3-2 | once | CASSRSGGAGETQYF | TGTGCCAGCAGCCGAAGCGGGGGGGCCGGAGAGACCCAGTACTTC
TRBD1 | TRBJ1-1 | TRBV28 | - | CASSLPWTGGFSNTEAFF | TGTGCCAGCAGTTTACCCTGGACAGGGGGATTTTCGAACACTGAAGCTTTCTTT
- | TRBJ1-1 | TRBV30 | - | CAMRRGRTEAFF | TGTGCCATGAGGCGCGGTAGAACTGAAGCTTTCTTT
TRBD1 | TRBJ1-6 | TRBV10-3 | few | CAISDDRGPNSPLHF | TGTGCCATCAGTGACGACAGGGGCCCAAATTCACCCCTCCACTTT
TRBD2 | TRBJ2-1 | TRBV18 | - | CASSPPRGGGGLAGVSSYNEQFF | TGTGCCAGCTCACCGCCCAGGGGGGGCGGCGGACTAGCGGGGGTCAGCTCCTACAATGAGCAGTTCTTC
TRBD1 | TRBJ2-1 | TRBV6-2/TRBV6-3 | - | CASSYGWAGGSYNEQFF | TGTGCCAGCAGTTACGGTTGGGCAGGGGGCTCCTACAATGAGCAGTTCTTC
- | TRBJ1-6 | TRBV5-1 | few | CASSLEGMVSPLHF | TGCGCCAGCAGCTTGGAGGGGATGGTCTCACCCCTCCACTTT
TRBD2 | TRBJ2-7 | TRBV27 | - | CASSLDPGLAAYEQYF | TGTGCCAGCAGTCTCGATCCGGGACTAGCGGCCTACGAGCAGTACTTC
TRBD2 | TRBJ2-7 | TRBV28 | - | CASSPSGLSYEQYF | TGTGCCAGCAGTCCCTCGGGACTATCCTACGAGCAGTACTTC
TRBD1 | TRBJ1-6 | TRBV3-1/TRBV3-2 | - | CASSQWPDRALLHF | TGTGCCAGCAGCCAATGGCCTGACAGGGCATTACTCCACTTT
TRBD2 | TRBJ2-1 | TRBV2 | - | CAIGGLAGDNEQFF | TGTGCCATTGGGGGACTAGCAGGAGACAATGAGCAGTTCTTC
- | TRBJ2-6 | TRBV28 | - | CASFRWTTGPGANVLTF | TGTGCCAGCTTTCGGTGGACAACTGGCCCTGGGGCCAACGTCCTGACTTTC
TRBD1 | TRBJ2-7 | TRBV3-1/TRBV3-2 | few | CASSRRDRNTYEQYF | TGTGCCAGCAGCCGCCGGGACAGGAACACCTACGAGCAGTACTTC
TRBD1 | TRBJ1-4 | TRBV28 | - | CASSLRDRAVREKLFF | TGTGCCAGCAGTTTGAGGGACAGGGCCGTTCGCGAAAAACTGTTTTTT
TRBD2 | TRBJ2-5 | TRBV4-1 | - | CASSHWTGGQETQYF | TGCGCCAGCAGCCACTGGACGGGGGGGCAAGAGACCCAGTACTTC
- | TRBJ2-5 | TRBV20-1 | once | CSASPTKLANQETQYF | TGCAGTGCTAGTCCCACCAAACTAGCAAATCAAGAGACCCAGTACTTC
- | TRBJ1-5 | TRBV2 | - | CASSESGGRSQPQHF | TGTGCCAGCAGTGAGTCGGGGGGAAGGAGTCAGCCCCAGCATTTT
- | TRBJ1-4 | TRBV30 | - | CAWSAGVGSKLFF | TGTGCCTGGAGTGCAGGGGTCGGGTCAAAACTGTTTTTT
- | TRBJ2-3 | TRBV5-6 | - | CASSLVWERTEDTQYF | TGTGCCAGCAGCTTAGTTTGGGAGAGAACTGAAGATACGCAGTATTTT
- | TRBJ1-4 | TRBV6-1 | - | CASSEQGGQGGEKLFF | TGTGCCAGCAGTGAACAAGGTGGTCAGGGTGGTGAAAAACTGTTTTTT
- | TRBJ1-1 | TRBV5-1 | - | CASSPYAGGTEAFF | TGCGCCAGCAGCCCTTACGCGGGTGGCACTGAAGCTTTCTTT
TRBD2 | TRBJ2-7 | TRBV7-3 | - | CASSLAGRSYEQYF | TGTGCCAGCAGTTTAGCGGGCCGCTCCTACGAGCAGTACTTC
- | TRBJ2-1 | TRBV7-2 | - | CASSLGAYNEQFF | TGTGCCAGCAGCTTAGGAGCCTACAATGAGCAGTTCTTC
- | TRBJ2-5 | TRBV29-1 | - | CSVVADQETQYF | TGCAGCGTTGTTGCGGATCAAGAGACCCAGTACTTC
- | TRBJ1-2 | TRBV4-3 | - | CASSPRTGSGYTF | TGCGCCAGCAGCCCACGTACGGGTAGTGGCTACACCTTC
TRBD2 | TRBJ2-7 | TRBV10-2 | - | CASRGLAGGYEQYF | TGCGCCAGCAGAGGACTAGCGGGAGGGTACGAGCAGTACTTC
- | TRBJ1-5 | TRBV2 | - | CASRGGLTSNQPQHF | TGTGCCAGCAGGGGGGGGCTAACGAGCAATCAGCCCCAGCATTTT
- | TRBJ2-3 | TRBV18 | - | CASSPDSFPDTQYF | TGTGCCAGCTCCCCAGACAGTTTCCCAGATACGCAGTATTTT
TRBD2 | TRBJ2-7 | TRBV3-1/TRBV3-2 | once | CASSQWPGAGGFLEQYF | TGTGCCAGCAGCCAATGGCCAGGGGCGGGAGGGTTTTTGGAGCAGTACTTC
- | TRBJ1-6 | TRBV27 | - | CASSWDIQFSPLHF | TGTGCCAGCAGTTGGGACATTCAGTTTTCACCCCTCCACTTT
TRBD1 | TRBJ2-1 | TRBV9 | - | CASSVLPGQGDNEQFF | TGTGCCAGCAGCGTACTACCGGGACAGGGGGACAATGAGCAGTTCTTC
- | TRBJ1-6 | TRBV5-1 | - | CASTLLPRNSPLHF | TGCGCCAGCACCCTGCTCCCGAGGAATTCACCCCTCCACTTT
- | TRBJ2-7 | TRBV28 | - | CASSLKPGAAYEQYF | TGTGCCAGCAGTTTAAAGCCAGGGGCTGCCTACGAGCAGTACTTC
- | TRBJ2-1 | TRBV9 | - | CASSTSRRGSYNEQFF | TGTGCCAGCAGTACTAGCCGGAGAGGGTCCTACAATGAGCAGTTCTTC
- | TRBJ1-2 | TRBV5-6 | - | CASSWTDGAYGYTF | TGTGCCAGCAGCTGGACAGACGGGGCCTATGGCTACACCTTC
- | TRBJ1-2 | TRBV28 | - | CASWRSEGYGYTF | TGTGCCAGCTGGAGGTCGGAGGGCTATGGCTACACCTTC
- | TRBJ2-7 | TRBV2 | - | CASNQGTYEQYF | TGTGCCAGCAATCAGGGGACCTACGAGCAGTACTTC
TRBD1 | TRBJ2-2 | TRBV7-3 | - | CASSTLRGTVPTGELFF | TGTGCCAGCAGCACCCTACGAGGGACAGTCCCGACCGGGGAGCTGTTTTTT
- | TRBJ1-6 | TRBV10-3 | - | CAISESTSFHQGSPLHF | TGTGCCATCAGTGAGAGTACGTCCTTTCATCAGGGTTCACCCCTCCACTTT
TRBD1 | TRBJ1-2 | TRBV7-3 | - | CASSPSGTGGYGYTF | TGTGCCAGCAGCCCCTCCGGGACAGGGGGCTATGGCTACACCTTC
- | TRBJ1-5 | TRBV19 | - | CASTEAGVRANQPQHF | TGTGCCAGTACCGAGGCAGGGGTCCGGGCCAATCAGCCCCAGCATTTT
- | TRBJ1-6 | TRBV6-5 | - | CASSRWGLLNSPLHF | TGTGCCAGCAGCCGCTGGGGCCTTCTTAATTCACCCCTCCACTTT
TRBD1 | TRBJ2-7 | TRBV5-4 | - | CASSPGQGLYYEQYF | TGTGCCAGCAGCCCCGGACAGGGATTATACTACGAGCAGTACTTC
TRBD1 | TRBJ2-7 | TRBV7-2 | once | CASSFDRGYEQYF | TGTGCCAGCAGCTTTGACAGGGGTTACGAGCAGTACTTC
TRBD1 | TRBJ1-1 | TRBV7-9 | - | CASSLAATGKTEAFF | TGTGCCAGCAGCTTAGCGGCGACAGGGAAGACTGAAGCTTTCTTT
TRBD1 | TRBJ1-1 | TRBV7-2 | - | CASSSTGGTNTEAFF | TGTGCCAGCAGCTCGACAGGGGGAACGAACACTGAAGCTTTCTTT
- | TRBJ1-1 | TRBV7-8 | - | CASSSPYGQPNTEAFF | TGTGCCAGCAGCTCCCCTTACGGACAGCCGAACACTGAAGCTTTCTTT